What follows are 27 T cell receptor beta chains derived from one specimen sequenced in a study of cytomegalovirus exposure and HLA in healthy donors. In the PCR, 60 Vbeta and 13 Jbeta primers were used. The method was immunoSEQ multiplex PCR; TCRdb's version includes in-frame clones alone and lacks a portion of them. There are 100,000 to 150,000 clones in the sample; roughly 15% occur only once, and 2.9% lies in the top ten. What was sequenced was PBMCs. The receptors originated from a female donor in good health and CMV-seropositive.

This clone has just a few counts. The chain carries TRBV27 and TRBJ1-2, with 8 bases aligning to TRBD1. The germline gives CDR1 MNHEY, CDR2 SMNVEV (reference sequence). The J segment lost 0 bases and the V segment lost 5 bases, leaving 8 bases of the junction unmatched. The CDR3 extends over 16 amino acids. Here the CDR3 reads CASSPIGQGANYGYTF. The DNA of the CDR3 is TGTGCCAGCAGTCCCATAGGACAGGGAGCTAACTATGGCTACACCTTC.

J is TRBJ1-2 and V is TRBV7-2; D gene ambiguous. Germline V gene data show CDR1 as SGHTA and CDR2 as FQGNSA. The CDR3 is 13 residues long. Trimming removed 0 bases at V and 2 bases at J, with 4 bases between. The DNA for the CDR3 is TGTGCCAGCAGCTTAGCGCGAAACTATGGCTACACCTTC. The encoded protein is CASSLARNYGYTF.

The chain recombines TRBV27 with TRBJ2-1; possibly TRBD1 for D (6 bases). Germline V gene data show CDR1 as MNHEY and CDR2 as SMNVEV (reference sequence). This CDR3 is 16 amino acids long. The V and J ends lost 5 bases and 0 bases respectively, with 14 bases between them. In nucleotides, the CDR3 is TGTGCCAGCAGTCAACTCAGGGGTAGCTCCTACAATGAGCAGTTCTTC. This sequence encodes CASSQLRGSSYNEQFF.

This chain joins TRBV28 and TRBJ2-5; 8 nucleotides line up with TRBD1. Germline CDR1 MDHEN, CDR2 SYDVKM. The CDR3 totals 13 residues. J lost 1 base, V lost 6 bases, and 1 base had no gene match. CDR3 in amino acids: CASRDRAQETQYF. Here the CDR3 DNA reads TGTGCCAGCAGGGACAGGGCCCAAGAGACCCAGTACTTC.

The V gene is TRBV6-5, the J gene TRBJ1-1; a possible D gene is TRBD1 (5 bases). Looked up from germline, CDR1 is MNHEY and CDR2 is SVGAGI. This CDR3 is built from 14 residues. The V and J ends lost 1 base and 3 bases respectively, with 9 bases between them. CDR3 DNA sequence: TGTGCCAGCAGTTACTTCGGGGGGGACACTGAAGCTTTCTTT. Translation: CASSYFGGDTEAFF.

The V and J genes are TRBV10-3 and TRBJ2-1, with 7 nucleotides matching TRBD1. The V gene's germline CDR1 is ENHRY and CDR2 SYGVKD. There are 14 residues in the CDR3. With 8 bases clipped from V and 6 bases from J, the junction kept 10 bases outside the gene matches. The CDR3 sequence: CAIGDRLATNEQFF. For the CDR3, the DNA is TGTGCCATCGGGGACAGACTGGCAACCAATGAGCAGTTCTTC.

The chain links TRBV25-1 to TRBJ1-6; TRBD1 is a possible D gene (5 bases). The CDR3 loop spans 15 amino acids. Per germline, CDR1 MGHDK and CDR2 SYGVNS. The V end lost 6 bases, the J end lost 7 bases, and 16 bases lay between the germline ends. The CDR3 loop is CASSGTRGGNSPLHF. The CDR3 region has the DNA TGTGCCAGCAGCGGGACCCGCGGGGGGAATTCACCCCTCCACTTT. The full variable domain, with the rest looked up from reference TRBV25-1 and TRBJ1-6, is EADIYQTPRYLVIGTGKKITLECSQTMGHDKMYWYQQDPGMELHLIHYSYGVNSTEKGDLSSESTVSRIRTEHFPLTLESARPSHTSQYLCASSGTRGGNSPLHFGNGTRLTVT.

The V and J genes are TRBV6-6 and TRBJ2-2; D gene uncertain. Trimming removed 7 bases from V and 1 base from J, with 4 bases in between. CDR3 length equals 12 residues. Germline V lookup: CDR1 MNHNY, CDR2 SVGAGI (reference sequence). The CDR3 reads CASTMNTGELFF. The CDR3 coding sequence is TGTGCCAGCACCATGAACACCGGGGAGCTGTTTTTT.

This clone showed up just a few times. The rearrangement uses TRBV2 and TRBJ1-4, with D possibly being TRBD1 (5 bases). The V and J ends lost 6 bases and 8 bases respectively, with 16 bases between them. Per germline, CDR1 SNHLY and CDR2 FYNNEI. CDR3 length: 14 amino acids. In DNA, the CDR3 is TGTGCCAGCAGGCGGCAGGGCACGTACGAAAAACTGTTTTTT. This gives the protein CASRRQGTYEKLFF.

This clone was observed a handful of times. The CDR3 nucleotides read TGCGCCAGCAGCCAAGATATGGAGACCCAGTACTTC. This gives the protein CASSQDMETQYF. This chain uses TRBV4-3 with TRBJ2-5; D uncertain. Germline V gene lookup returns CDR1 LGHNA and CDR2 YSLEER. V lost 0 bases and J 5 bases, leaving 4 bases between the germline ends. This CDR3 comprises 12 residues.

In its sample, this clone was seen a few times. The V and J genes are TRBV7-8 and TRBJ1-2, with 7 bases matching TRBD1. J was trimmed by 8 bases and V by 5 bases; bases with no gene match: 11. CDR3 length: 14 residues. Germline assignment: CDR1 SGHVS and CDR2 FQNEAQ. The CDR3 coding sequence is TGTGCCAGCAGCGATCTGGCTACAGGGGAAGGCTACACCTTC. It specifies CASSDLATGEGYTF.

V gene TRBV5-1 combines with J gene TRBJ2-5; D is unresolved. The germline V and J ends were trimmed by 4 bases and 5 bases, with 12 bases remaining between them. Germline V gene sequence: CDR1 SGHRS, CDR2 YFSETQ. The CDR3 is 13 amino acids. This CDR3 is CASSNGSMETQYF. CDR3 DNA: TGCGCCAGCAGCAACGGGTCGATGGAGACCCAGTACTTC.

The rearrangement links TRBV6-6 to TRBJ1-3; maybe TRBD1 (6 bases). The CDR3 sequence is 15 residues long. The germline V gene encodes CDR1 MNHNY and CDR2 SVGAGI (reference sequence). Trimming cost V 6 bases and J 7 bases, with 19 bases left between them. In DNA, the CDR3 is TGTGCCAGCAGATCTAACAGGGAAAGTTGGAACACCATATATTTT. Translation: CASRSNRESWNTIYF.

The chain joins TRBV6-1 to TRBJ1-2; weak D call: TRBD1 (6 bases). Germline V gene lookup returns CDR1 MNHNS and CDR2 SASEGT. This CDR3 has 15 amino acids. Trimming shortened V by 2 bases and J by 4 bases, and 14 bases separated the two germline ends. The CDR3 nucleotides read TGTGCCAGCAGTGAAAGCGGGGGCGCTGGCTATGGCTACACCTTC. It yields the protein CASSESGGAGYGYTF.

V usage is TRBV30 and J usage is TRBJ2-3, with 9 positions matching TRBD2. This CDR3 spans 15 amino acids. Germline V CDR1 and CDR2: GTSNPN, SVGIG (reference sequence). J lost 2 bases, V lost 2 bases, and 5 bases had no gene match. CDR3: CAWSPLAGVTDTQYF. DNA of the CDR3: TGTGCCTGGAGTCCCTTAGCGGGGGTCACAGATACGCAGTATTTT.

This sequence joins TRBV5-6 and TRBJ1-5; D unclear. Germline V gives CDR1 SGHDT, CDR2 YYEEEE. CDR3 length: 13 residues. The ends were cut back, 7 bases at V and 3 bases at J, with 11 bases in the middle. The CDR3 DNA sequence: TGTGCCAGCCGGAGAAGGTTCAATCAGCCCCAGCATTTT. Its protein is CASRRRFNQPQHF.

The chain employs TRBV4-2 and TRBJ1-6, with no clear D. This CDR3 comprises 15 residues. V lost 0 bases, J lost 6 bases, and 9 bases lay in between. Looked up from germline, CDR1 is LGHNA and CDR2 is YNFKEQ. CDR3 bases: TGTGCCAGCAGCCAAGATTTAGCTTTTAATTCACCCCTCCACTTT. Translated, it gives CASSQDLAFNSPLHF.

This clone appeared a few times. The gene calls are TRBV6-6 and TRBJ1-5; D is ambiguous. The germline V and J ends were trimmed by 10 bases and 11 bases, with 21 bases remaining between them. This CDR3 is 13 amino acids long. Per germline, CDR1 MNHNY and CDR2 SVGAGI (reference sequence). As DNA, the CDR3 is TGTGCCACTTATTTCGACGAGGGATGGACCCAGCATTTT. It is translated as CATYFDEGWTQHF.

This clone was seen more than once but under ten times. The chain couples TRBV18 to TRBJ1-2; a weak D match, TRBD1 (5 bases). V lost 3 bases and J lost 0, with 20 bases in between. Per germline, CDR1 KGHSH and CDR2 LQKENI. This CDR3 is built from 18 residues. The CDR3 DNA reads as TGTGCCAGCTCACCTTTGGCGTTTGACAGCTCAGCTAACTATGGCTACACCTTC. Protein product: CASSPLAFDSSANYGYTF.

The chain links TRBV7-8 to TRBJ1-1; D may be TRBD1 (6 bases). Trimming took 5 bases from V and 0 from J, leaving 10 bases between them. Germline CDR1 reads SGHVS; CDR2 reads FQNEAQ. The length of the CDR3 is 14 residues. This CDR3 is CASSLTGMNTEAFF. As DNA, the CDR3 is TGTGCCAGCAGCCTGACAGGCATGAACACTGAAGCTTTCTTT. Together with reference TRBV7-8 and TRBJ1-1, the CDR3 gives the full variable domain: GAGVSQSPRYKVAKRGQDVALRCDPISGHVSLFWYQQALGQGPEFLTYFQNEAQLDKSGLPSDRFFAERPEGSVSTLKIQRTQQEDSAVYLCASSLTGMNTEAFFGQGTRLTVV.

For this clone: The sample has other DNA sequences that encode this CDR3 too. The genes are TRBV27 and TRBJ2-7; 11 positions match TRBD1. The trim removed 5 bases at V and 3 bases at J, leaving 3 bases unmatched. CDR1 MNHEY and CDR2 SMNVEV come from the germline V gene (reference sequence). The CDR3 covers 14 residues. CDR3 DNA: TGTGCCAGCAGTCCCGGGACAGGGGGCTACGAGCAGTACTTC. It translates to CASSPGTGGYEQYF.

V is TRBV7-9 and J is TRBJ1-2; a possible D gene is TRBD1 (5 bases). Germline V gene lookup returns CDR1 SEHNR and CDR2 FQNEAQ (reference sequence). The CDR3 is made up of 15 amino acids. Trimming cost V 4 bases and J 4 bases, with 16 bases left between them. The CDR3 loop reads CASSSAGGSIYGYTF. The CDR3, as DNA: TGTGCCAGCAGCTCGGCGGGGGGTAGTATCTATGGCTACACCTTC.

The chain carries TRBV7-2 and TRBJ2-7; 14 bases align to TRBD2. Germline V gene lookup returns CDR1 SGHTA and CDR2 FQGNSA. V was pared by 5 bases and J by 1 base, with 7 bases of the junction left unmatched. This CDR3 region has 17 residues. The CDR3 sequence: CASSKGLAGAGSYEQYF. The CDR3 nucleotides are TGTGCCAGCAGCAAGGGACTAGCGGGAGCTGGATCCTACGAGCAGTACTTC.

In DNA form, the CDR3 reads TGTGCCAGCAGCAAACCCGGGATTGGTCAGCCCCAGCATTTT. It is translated as CASSKPGIGQPQHF. The V call is TRBV21-1, the J call TRBJ1-5. TRBV21-1 is a known pseudogene. The CDR3 totals 14 residues.

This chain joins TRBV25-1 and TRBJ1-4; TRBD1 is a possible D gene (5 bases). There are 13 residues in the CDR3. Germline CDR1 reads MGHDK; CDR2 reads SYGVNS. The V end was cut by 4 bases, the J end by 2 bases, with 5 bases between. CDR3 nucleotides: TGTGCCAGCAGTGGACAGACTAATGAAAAACTGTTTTTT. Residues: CASSGQTNEKLFF.

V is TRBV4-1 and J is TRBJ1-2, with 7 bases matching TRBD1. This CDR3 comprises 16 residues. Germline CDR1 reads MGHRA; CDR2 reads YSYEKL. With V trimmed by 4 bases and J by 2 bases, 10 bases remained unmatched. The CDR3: CASSLLTGTANYGYTF. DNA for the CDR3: TGCGCCAGCAGCCTCCTAACCGGGACAGCAAACTATGGCTACACCTTC.

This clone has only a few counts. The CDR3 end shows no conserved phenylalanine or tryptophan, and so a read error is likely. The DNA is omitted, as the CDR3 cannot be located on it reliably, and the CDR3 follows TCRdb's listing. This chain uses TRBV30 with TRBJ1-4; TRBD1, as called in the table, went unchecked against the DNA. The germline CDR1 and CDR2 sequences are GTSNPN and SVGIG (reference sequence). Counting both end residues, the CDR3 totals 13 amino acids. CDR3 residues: CAWRGGFDEKMFL.